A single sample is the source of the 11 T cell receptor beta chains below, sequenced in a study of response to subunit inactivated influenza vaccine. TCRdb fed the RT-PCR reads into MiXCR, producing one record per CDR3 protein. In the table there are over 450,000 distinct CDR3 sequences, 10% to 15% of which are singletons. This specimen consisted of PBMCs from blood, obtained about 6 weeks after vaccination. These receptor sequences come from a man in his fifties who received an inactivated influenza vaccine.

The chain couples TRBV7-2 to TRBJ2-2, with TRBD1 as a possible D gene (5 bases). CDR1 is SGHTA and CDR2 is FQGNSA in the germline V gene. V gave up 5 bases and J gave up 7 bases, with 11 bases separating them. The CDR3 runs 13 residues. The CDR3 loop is CASSTREHGELFF. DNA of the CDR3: TGTGCCAGCAGCACCAGGGAACACGGGGAGCTGTTTTTT.

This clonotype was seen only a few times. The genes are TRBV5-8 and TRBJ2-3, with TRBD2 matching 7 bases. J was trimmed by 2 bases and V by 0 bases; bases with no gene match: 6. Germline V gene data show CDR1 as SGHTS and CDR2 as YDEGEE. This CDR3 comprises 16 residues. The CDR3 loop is CASSLGSSGTTDTQYF. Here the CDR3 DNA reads TGTGCCAGCAGCTTGGGTTCCAGCGGGACCACAGATACGCAGTATTTT. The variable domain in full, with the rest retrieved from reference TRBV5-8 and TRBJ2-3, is EAGVTQSPTHLIKTRGQQATLRCSPISGHTSVYWYQQALGLGLQFLLWYDEGEERNRGNFPPRFSGRQFPNYSSELNVNALELEDSALYLCASSLGSSGTTDTQYFGPGTRLTVL.

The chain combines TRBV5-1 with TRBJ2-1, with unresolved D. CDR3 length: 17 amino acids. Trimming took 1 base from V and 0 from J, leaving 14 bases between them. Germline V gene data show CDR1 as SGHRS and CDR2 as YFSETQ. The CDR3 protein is CASSLSGTTYSYNEQFF. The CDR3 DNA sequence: TGCGCCAGCAGCTTGTCCGGCACTACCTACTCCTACAATGAGCAGTTCTTC.

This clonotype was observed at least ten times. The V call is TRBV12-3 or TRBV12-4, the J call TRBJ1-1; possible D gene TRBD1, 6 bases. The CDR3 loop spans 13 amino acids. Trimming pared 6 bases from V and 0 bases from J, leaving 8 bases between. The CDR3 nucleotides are TGTGCCAGCAGCGGACAGATGAACACTGAAGCTTTCTTT. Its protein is CASSGQMNTEAFF.

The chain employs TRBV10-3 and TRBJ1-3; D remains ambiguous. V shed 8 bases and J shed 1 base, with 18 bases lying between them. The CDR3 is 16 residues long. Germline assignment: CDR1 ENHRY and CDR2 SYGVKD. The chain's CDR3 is CAIARSGSTSGNTIYF. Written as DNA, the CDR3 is TGTGCCATCGCCCGATCGGGGAGTACGTCTGGAAACACCATATATTTT.

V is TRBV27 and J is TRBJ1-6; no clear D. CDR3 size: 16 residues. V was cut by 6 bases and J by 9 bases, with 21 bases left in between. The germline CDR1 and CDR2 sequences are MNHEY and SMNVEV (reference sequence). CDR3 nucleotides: TGTGCCAGCAGGAGTGCCAGGACGGTGAAAGGTTCACCCCTCCACTTT. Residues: CASRSARTVKGSPLHF.

The CDR3 loop reads CASSQPREAKNIQYF. CDR3 nucleotide sequence: TGCGCCAGCAGCCAACCCCGGGAAGCCAAAAACATTCAGTACTTC. V and J are TRBV4-1 and TRBJ2-4, with D possibly matching TRBD2 (5 bases). With 2 bases removed from V and 0 bases from J, the gap between germline ends came to 8 bases. CDR1 is MGHRA, CDR2 YSYEKL, per germline. The CDR3 has 15 amino acids.

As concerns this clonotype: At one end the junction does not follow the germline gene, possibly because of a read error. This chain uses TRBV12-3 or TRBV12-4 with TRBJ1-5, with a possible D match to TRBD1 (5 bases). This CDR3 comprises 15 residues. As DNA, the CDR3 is TGTGCCAGCAGTCCTATCGGGGGAAGCAAGCAGCCCCAGCATTTT. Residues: CASSPIGGSKQPQHF.

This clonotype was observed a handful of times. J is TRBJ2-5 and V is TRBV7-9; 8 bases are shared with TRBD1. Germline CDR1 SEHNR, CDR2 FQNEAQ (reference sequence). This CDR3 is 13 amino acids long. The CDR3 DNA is TGTGCTGGAACAGGGGGAGCTTCGGAGACCCAGTACTTC. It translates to CAGTGGASETQYF.

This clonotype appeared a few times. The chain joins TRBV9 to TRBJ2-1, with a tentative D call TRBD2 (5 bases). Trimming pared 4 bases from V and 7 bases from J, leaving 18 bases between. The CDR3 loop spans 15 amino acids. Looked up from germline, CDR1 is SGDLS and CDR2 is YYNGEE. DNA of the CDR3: TGTGCCAGCAGCCCTTACTGGGGTGGAGGTAATGAGCAGTTCTTC. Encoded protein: CASSPYWGGGNEQFF.

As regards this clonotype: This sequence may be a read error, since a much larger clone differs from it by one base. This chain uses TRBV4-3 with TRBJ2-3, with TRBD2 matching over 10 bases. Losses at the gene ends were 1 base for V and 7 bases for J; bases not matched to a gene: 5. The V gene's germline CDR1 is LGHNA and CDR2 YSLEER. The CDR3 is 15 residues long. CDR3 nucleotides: TGCGCCAGCAGCCAAGGAATTAGCGGGGGGTATACGCAGTATTTT. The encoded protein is CASSQGISGGYTQYF.